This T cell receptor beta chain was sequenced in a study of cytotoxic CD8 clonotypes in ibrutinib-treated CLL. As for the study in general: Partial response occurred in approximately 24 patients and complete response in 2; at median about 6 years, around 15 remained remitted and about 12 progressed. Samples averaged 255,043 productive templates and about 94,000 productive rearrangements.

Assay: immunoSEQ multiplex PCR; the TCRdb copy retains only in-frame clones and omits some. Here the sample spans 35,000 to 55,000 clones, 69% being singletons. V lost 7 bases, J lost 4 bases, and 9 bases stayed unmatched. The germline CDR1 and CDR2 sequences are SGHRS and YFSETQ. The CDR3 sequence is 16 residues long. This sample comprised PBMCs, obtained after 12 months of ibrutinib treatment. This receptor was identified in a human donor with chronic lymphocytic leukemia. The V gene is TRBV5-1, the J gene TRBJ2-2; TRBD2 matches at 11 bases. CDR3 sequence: CASLPLAGDSTGELFF. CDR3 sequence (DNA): TGCGCCAGCCTCCCACTAGCGGGGGACAGCACCGGGGAGCTGTTTTTT.